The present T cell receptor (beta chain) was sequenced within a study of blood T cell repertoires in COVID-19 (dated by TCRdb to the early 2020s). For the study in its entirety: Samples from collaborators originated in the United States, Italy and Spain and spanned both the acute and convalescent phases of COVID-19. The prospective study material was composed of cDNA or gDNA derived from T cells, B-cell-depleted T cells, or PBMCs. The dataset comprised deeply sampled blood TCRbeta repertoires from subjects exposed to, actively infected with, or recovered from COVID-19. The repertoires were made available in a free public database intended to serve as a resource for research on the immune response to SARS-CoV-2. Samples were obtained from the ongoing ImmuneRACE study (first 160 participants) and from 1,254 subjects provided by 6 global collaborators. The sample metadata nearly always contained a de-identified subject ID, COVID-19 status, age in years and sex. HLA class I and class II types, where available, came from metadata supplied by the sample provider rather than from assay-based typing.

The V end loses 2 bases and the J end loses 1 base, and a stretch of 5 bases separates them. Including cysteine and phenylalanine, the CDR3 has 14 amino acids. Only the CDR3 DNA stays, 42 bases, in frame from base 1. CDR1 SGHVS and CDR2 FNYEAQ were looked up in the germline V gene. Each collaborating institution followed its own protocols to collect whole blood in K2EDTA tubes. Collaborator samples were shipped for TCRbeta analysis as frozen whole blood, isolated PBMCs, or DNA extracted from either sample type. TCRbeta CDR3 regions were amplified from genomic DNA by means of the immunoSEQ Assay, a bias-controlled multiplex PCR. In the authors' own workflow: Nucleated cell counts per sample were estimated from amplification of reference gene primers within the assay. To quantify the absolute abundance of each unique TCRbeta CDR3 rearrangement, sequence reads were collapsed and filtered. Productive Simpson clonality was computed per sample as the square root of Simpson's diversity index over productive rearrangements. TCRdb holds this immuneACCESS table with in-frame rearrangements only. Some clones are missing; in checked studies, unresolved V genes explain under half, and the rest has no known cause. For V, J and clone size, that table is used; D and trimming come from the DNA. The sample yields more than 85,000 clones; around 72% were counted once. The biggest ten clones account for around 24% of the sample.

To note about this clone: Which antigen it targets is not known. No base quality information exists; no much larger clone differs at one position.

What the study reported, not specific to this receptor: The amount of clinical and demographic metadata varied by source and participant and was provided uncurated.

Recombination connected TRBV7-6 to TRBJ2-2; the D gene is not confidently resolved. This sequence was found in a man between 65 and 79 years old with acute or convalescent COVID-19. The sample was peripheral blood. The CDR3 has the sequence CASSLFRNTGELFF. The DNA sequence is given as TGTGCCAGCAGCTTATTTAGGAACACCGGGGAGCTGTTTTTT.